These T cell receptor beta chains were read from a single sample in a study of shared clonotypes between healthy human individuals. The assay was immunoSEQ multiplex PCR, and TCRdb's table has in-frame clones only and misses some. The sample consists of about 1 million clones, around 74% of them appearing once. Sequences were obtained from memory CD4+ T cells sorted from blood. These receptor sequences come from a man between 18 and 35 years old in good health. Both conserved end residues are part of each CDR3. D genes are given only for firm matches. A clone size is listed for some rows: how often the clone was seen (once, few, many), or a class if it is expanded.

D,size,J,V,CDR3,DNA
NA,few,TRBJ1-1,TRBV2,CASSYYRDTEAFF,TGTGCCAGCAGCTATTACAGGGACACTGAAGCTTTCTTT
NA,NA,TRBJ2-5,TRBV7-2,CASSPRVGAQYF,TGTGCCAGCAGCCCCCGTGTCGGAGCCCAGTACTTC
NA,NA,TRBJ1-2,TRBV30,CAWRALANYGYTF,TGTGCCTGGAGAGCCCTCGCTAACTATGGCTACACCTTC
NA,NA,TRBJ2-3,TRBV4-1,CASSQGDSGTVEEADTQYF,TGCGCCAGCAGCCAAGGGGACTCCGGGACCGTAGAGGAGGCAGATACGCAGTATTTT
NA,NA,TRBJ2-2,TRBV11-2,CASSFLAAGGELFF,TGTGCCAGCAGCTTCCTAGCAGCCGGCGGGGAGCTGTTTTTT
TRBD1,few,TRBJ2-5,TRBV11-3,CASSTGVWETQYF,TGTGCCAGCTCGACAGGGGTATGGGAGACCCAGTACTTC
NA,once,TRBJ2-3,TRBV2,CASLQDRVGGTQYF,TGTGCCAGCTTACAGGACCGGGTTGGGGGTACGCAGTATTTT
NA,NA,TRBJ1-2,TRBV6-1,CASSEHGLNYGYTF,TGTGCCAGCAGTGAACACGGGCTAAACTATGGCTACACCTTC
TRBD1,once,TRBJ1-2,TRBV5-6,CASSLALAGGYGYTF,TGTGCCAGCAGCTTGGCCCTGGCAGGGGGCTATGGCTACACCTTC
NA,NA,TRBJ2-1,TRBV5-1,CASSSGAGGRDYNEQFF,TGCGCCAGCAGCTCTGGGGCTGGCGGACGAGACTACAATGAGCAGTTCTTC
TRBD1,NA,TRBJ2-1,TRBV7-8,CASSLEVRGPYNEQFF,TGTGCCAGCAGCTTAGAGGTCAGGGGGCCCTACAATGAGCAGTTCTTC
NA,NA,TRBJ1-3,TRBV6-7,CALGRRSSGNTIYF,TGTGCCCTGGGACGTCGCAGCTCTGGAAACACCATATATTTT
TRBD1,few,TRBJ1-2,TRBV19,CASSTPDRGKGGYTF,TGTGCCAGTAGTACCCCGGACAGGGGTAAGGGGGGCTACACCTTC
NA,NA,TRBJ1-1,TRBV19,CASREDSGRTEAFF,TGTGCCAGTAGGGAAGACAGCGGGAGGACTGAAGCTTTCTTT
TRBD1,many,TRBJ1-2,TRBV5-1,CASSPQLAGGADGYTF,TGCGCCAGCAGCCCCCAATTGGCAGGGGGCGCGGATGGCTACACCTTC
NA,NA,TRBJ1-5,TRBV10-3,CAIQDGGQPQHF,TGTGCCATCCAGGACGGGGGTCAGCCCCAGCATTTT
NA,few,TRBJ1-1,TRBV30,CAWEEGNTEAFF,TGTGCGTGGGAGGAAGGGAACACTGAAGCTTTCTTT
TRBD2,NA,TRBJ2-1,TRBV5-3,CARSSQGLAGKALDEQFF,TGTGCCAGAAGTTCTCAGGGACTAGCGGGTAAAGCACTGGATGAGCAGTTCTTC
NA,NA,TRBJ2-3,TRBV5-1,CASSQGPLRTDTQYF,TGCGCCAGCAGCCAGGGCCCCCTAAGGACAGATACGCAGTATTTT
TRBD1,NA,TRBJ1-1,TRBV7-2,CASSVRTGEGVEAFF,TGTGCCAGCAGCGTACGGACAGGGGAAGGGGTTGAAGCTTTCTTT
NA,NA,TRBJ2-1,TRBV5-1,CASKQVSTYNEQFF,TGCGCCAGCAAACAGGTCTCAACTTACAATGAGCAGTTCTTC
NA,few,TRBJ2-4,TRBV28,CASSLRAGWGRGVQYF,TGTGCCAGCAGTTTGAGGGCAGGGTGGGGGAGAGGAGTTCAGTACTTC
NA,NA,TRBJ1-2,TRBV2,CASRETQDYGYTF,TGTGCCAGCCGGGAAACACAGGACTATGGCTACACCTTC
TRBD2,NA,TRBJ2-2,TRBV15,CATSRDVIGTSRAGELFF,TGTGCCACCAGCAGAGATGTAATAGGGACTAGTCGCGCCGGGGAGCTGTTTTTT
NA,NA,TRBJ2-3,TRBV4-1,CASSQVFSTDTQYF,TGCGCCAGCAGCCAAGTTTTCAGCACAGATACGCAGTATTTT
TRBD2,NA,TRBJ2-3,TRBV2,CASSASGGRGDTQYF,TGTGCCAGCAGTGCTAGCGGGGGGCGTGGAGATACGCAGTATTTT
TRBD1,NA,TRBJ1-6,TRBV18,CASSQQQGDSPLHF,TGTGCCAGCTCACAACAACAGGGGGATTCACCCCTCCACTTT
NA,NA,TRBJ2-3,TRBV11-2,CASSLRKGPRTDTQYF,TGTGCCAGCAGCTTAAGGAAGGGACCCCGCACAGATACGCAGTATTTT
TRBD1,few,TRBJ2-4,TRBV4-2,CASSQDRQGANIQYF,TGTGCCAGCAGCCAAGACCGACAGGGGGCCAACATTCAGTACTTC
NA,few,TRBJ2-7,TRBV30,CAWSPSGREQYF,TGTGCCTGGAGTCCCTCGGGGCGCGAGCAGTACTTC
NA,NA,TRBJ1-5,TRBV7-2,CASSPTGSNQPQHF,TGTGCCAGCAGTCCCACGGGGAGCAATCAGCCCCAGCATTTT
NA,NA,TRBJ2-5,TRBV28,CASSLLAEGETQYF,TGTGCCAGCAGTTTACTAGCCGAGGGAGAGACCCAGTACTTC
NA,NA,TRBJ1-4,TRBV5-6,CASSLSQLGEKLFF,TGTGCCAGCAGCTTGTCGCAACTTGGGGAAAAACTGTTTTTT
TRBD2,NA,TRBJ2-3,TRBV5-1,CASSLGVLAGGFTDTQYF,TGCGCCAGCAGCCTAGGGGTACTAGCGGGAGGGTTCACAGATACGCAGTATTTT
NA,once,TRBJ2-7,TRBV14,CASSRSGESSYEQYF,TGTGCCAGCAGCCGCTCGGGGGAGAGCTCCTACGAGCAGTACTTC
NA,few,TRBJ2-6,TRBV30,CAWRVGGSGANVLTF,TGTGCCTGGAGGGTAGGGGGATCTGGGGCCAACGTCCTGACTTTC
NA,NA,TRBJ2-1,TRBV5-1,CASSLGQGGFLELSYNEQFF,TGCGCCAGCAGCTTGGGGCAGGGAGGATTCTTGGAATTATCCTACAATGAGCAGTTCTTC
TRBD1,few,TRBJ1-1,TRBV30,CAWRTGGSFFGTEAFF,TGTGCCTGGAGGACAGGGGGGTCTTTTTTCGGCACTGAAGCTTTCTTT
NA,NA,TRBJ2-5,TRBV6-5,CASSFTEQGGRETQYF,TGTGCCAGCAGTTTCACCGAACAGGGTGGGCGAGAGACCCAGTACTTC
NA,many,TRBJ2-5,TRBV7-9,CASSDFLGKGETQYF,TGTGCCAGCAGCGATTTCCTGGGGAAGGGGGAGACCCAGTACTTC
NA,many,TRBJ2-7,TRBV27,CATGGGGSYEQYF,TGTGCCACCGGGGGTGGGGGCTCCTACGAGCAGTACTTC
NA,many,TRBJ1-6,TRBV28,CASSSGRLLHF,TGTGCCAGCAGTTCCGGACGGCTCCTCCACTTT
NA,NA,TRBJ2-1,TRBV2,CASSEWSEQFF,TGTGCCAGCAGTGAATGGTCTGAGCAGTTCTTC
NA,NA,TRBJ1-2,TRBV5-6,CASSSLGPRNGYTF,TGTGCCAGCAGCTCTCTCGGGCCACGCAACGGCTACACCTTC
NA,NA,TRBJ1-2,TRBV18,CASSPPSAGAGYTF,TGTGCCAGCTCACCACCAAGCGCTGGGGCTGGCTACACCTTC
NA,NA,TRBJ2-2,TRBV21-1,CASYRRCSTGELFF,TGTGCCAGCTATAGGCGCTGCAGCACCGGGGAGCTGTTTTTT
TRBD1,many,TRBJ1-4,TRBV6-5,CASSPRTRTGEKLFF,TGTGCCAGCAGTCCCCGGACGAGGACAGGGGAAAAACTGTTTTTT
NA,NA,TRBJ2-1,TRBV5-4,CASSLRTSAFTYNEQFF,TGTGCCAGCAGCTTGAGAACGTCAGCCTTTACCTACAATGAGCAGTTCTTC
NA,NA,TRBJ1-5,TRBV9,CASSGGTGQPQHF,TGTGCCAGCAGCGGAGGGACGGGGCAGCCCCAGCATTTT
TRBD2,NA,TRBJ2-5,TRBV4-1,CASSQGGSGLAHWETQYF,TGCGCCAGCAGCCAAGGGGGCTCCGGACTAGCTCATTGGGAGACCCAGTACTTC
NA,once,TRBJ1-4,TRBV5-1,CASSTGANEKLFF,TGCGCCAGCAGCACGGGAGCTAATGAAAAACTGTTTTTT
NA,NA,TRBJ1-5,TRBV11-2,CASSSGRQGQPQHF,TGTGCCAGCAGCTCAGGGCGGCAGGGACAGCCCCAGCATTTT
NA,NA,TRBJ1-2,TRBV6-6,CASSYNPGPNYGYTF,TGTGCCAGCAGCTACAATCCAGGGCCTAACTATGGCTACACCTTC
NA,NA,TRBJ2-2,TRBV4-2,CASRLTPQTGELFF,TGTGCCAGCAGGCTCACCCCCCAAACCGGGGAGCTGTTTTTT
TRBD2,NA,TRBJ2-1,TRBV2,CASRREGQRKFF,TGTGCCAGCCGGCGGGAGGGACAACGGAAGTTCTTC
NA,few,TRBJ1-1,TRBV19,CASSIPGRITEAFF,TGTGCCAGTAGTATCCCAGGACGTATCACTGAAGCTTTCTTT
TRBD2,NA,TRBJ2-7,TRBV29-1,CSVVIRGGRYEQYF,TGCAGCGTTGTTATCCGGGGGGGCCGGTACGAGCAGTACTTC